The 17 T cell receptor beta chains below all came from one sample that was sequenced in a study of spatial heterogeneity in lung cancer. TCRdb re-called the 5' RACE reads with MiXCR, one entry per CDR3 protein. The sample comprises 3,000 to 3,500 distinct CDR3 sequences, about 16% of which are singletons, and more than 9% rests with the top ten. The sample's time point: sample taken at primary tumor resection. Their antigens remain unidentified. Notes on the study in general: The study found that expanded intratumoral alpha and beta TCR counts tracked tumor mutation counts.

Sequenced material: lung tumor tissue, taken at surgery. The receptors derive from a male donor with early-stage non-small cell lung cancer.

Within the sample, this clonotype is medium-sized. The chain recombines TRBV6-5 with TRBJ2-7, with 10 bases aligning to TRBD1. Germline V lookup: CDR1 MNHEY, CDR2 SVGAGI. The CDR3 has 15 residues. V was pared by 6 bases and J by 3 bases, with 8 bases of the junction left unmatched. The CDR3 DNA follows: TGTGCCAGCAGCCGAGTTGGGACAGGGGTCTACGAGCAGTACTTC. Translating gives CASSRVGTGVYEQYF.

This clonotype was detected a few times. V usage is TRBV4-2 and J usage is TRBJ2-4, with D possibly matching TRBD2 (6 bases). The length of the CDR3 is 14 residues. Trimming stripped 0 bases from V and 7 bases from J, with 10 bases between. Germline lookup yields CDR1 LGHNA and CDR2 YNFKEQ. The CDR3 region has the DNA TGTGCCAGCAGCCAAGACGCGGGGAGGAACATTCAGTACTTC. Protein: CASSQDAGRNIQYF.

By share, this clonotype ranks as medium-sized. The V gene is TRBV6-2 or TRBV6-3, the J gene TRBJ2-3; a weak D match, TRBD1 (6 bases). V lost 5 bases and J lost 1, with 13 bases in between. CDR1 is MNHEY and CDR2 is SVGEGT in the germline V gene. The length of the CDR3 is 15 residues. CDR3 sequence reads: CASSTQGYGTDTQYF. The CDR3 coding sequence is TGTGCCAGCAGTACACAGGGTTACGGCACAGATACGCAGTATTTT.

This clonotype is judged medium-sized (0.01 to 0.1%). This sequence joins TRBV5-4 and TRBJ1-4; D not certain. The length of the CDR3 is 16 residues. The germline V gene has CDR1 SGHNT and CDR2 YYREEE (reference sequence). Trimming removed 0 bases at V and 3 bases at J, with 12 bases between. In nucleotides, the CDR3 is TGTGCCAGCAGCTTGGGTGGGGAACTGGCTAATGAAAAACTGTTTTTT. It encodes CASSLGGELANEKLFF.

This rearrangement joins TRBV5-6 to TRBJ1-3, with TRBD1 matching 9 bases. Germline lookup yields CDR1 SGHDT and CDR2 YYEEEE. After removal of 3 bases from V and 5 bases from J, the junction contained 6 bases not matched to a gene. The CDR3 loop spans 15 amino acids. Here the CDR3 reads CASSSDRGSRNTIYF. The CDR3 DNA reads TGTGCCAGCAGCTCGGACAGGGGTTCTAGAAACACCATATATTTT.

Within the sample, this clonotype is medium-sized (0.01 to 0.1%). The gene calls are TRBV11-2 and TRBJ2-5; TRBD1 might be the D (7 bases). The V end was cut by 2 bases, the J end by 5 bases, with 21 bases between. The germline gives CDR1 SGHAT, CDR2 FQNNGV. The CDR3 is 17 residues long. The CDR3 nucleotides are TGTGCCAGCAGCTTACACACCCCGCGGGACAGTCAGGAGACCCAGTACTTC. Residues: CASSLHTPRDSQETQYF.

This sequence joins TRBV7-9 and TRBJ1-6; TRBD1 matches 7 bases. Germline V gene data show CDR1 as SEHNR and CDR2 as FQNEAQ (reference sequence). Trimming took 6 bases from V and 7 from J; bases not matched to a gene: 3. There are 13 residues in the CDR3. The CDR3 loop is CASRGTANSPLHF. The CDR3 DNA reads as TGTGCCAGCAGAGGGACAGCCAATTCACCCCTCCACTTT.

This clonotype qualifies as medium-sized. V usage is TRBV20-1 and J usage is TRBJ2-7, with 9 bases matching TRBD1. V gave up 6 bases and J gave up 3 bases; unmatched junction bases: 12. This CDR3 comprises 15 residues. The V gene's germline CDR1 is DFQATT and CDR2 SNEGSKA (reference sequence). The CDR3 region is CSAHSLGQGNYEQYF. The DNA of the CDR3 is TGCAGTGCACACAGCCTCGGACAGGGGAACTACGAGCAGTACTTC.

The rearrangement uses TRBV20-1 and TRBJ2-7; D call uncertain. CDR3 size: 13 residues. Germline CDR1 and CDR2: DFQATT and SNEGSKA (reference sequence). Trimming shortened V by 4 bases and J by 2 bases, and 12 bases separated the two germline ends. CDR3 amino acids: CSATDLRAYEQYF. CDR3 coding DNA: TGCAGTGCTACCGACCTACGAGCCTACGAGCAGTACTTC.

By sample fraction, this clonotype is medium-sized. V gene TRBV12-3 or TRBV12-4 combines with J gene TRBJ2-1, with TRBD2 matching over 7 bases. With V trimmed by 2 bases and J by 11 bases, 3 bases remained unmatched. The CDR3 covers 12 residues. In DNA, the CDR3 is TGTGCCAGCAGTTTAATGCGGGAGAAGCAGTTCTTC. Protein: CASSLMREKQFF.

Sample share makes this clonotype medium-sized. The V call is TRBV3-1, the J call TRBJ2-1, with D uncertain. V was shortened by 1 base and J by 0 bases, with 10 bases between the two germline ends. The CDR3 runs 16 residues. Germline CDR1 LGHDT, CDR2 YNNKEL (reference sequence). Here the CDR3 reads CASSQVSGSSYNEQFF. The CDR3 DNA reads as TGTGCCAGCAGCCAAGTGTCCGGTAGCTCCTACAATGAGCAGTTCTTC.

By its share, this clonotype is medium-sized (0.01 to 0.1%). This chain links TRBV28 with TRBJ2-1; the D is unclear. Looked up from germline, CDR1 is MDHEN and CDR2 is SYDVKM. The CDR3 covers 13 residues. Between the trimmed V and J ends, which lost 2 bases and 4 bases, there was a span of 6 bases. CDR3 in DNA: TGTGCCAGCAGTTTAGACACATACAATGAGCAGTTCTTC. Its translation: CASSLDTYNEQFF.

Judged by abundance, this clonotype is medium-sized (0.01 to 0.1%). The chain joins TRBV11-2 to TRBJ2-7; D ambiguous. The CDR3 loop spans 10 amino acids. V was cut by 4 bases and J by 2 bases, with 0 bases left in between. CDR1 and CDR2 (germline): SGHAT, FQNNGV. The CDR3 nucleotides read TGTGCCAGCAGCTCCTACGAGCAGTACTTC. Encoded protein: CASSSYEQYF.

The rearrangement links TRBV4-3 to TRBJ2-1; 10 positions agree with TRBD2. With 0 bases clipped from V and 9 bases from J, the junction kept 8 bases outside the gene matches. Germline CDR1 and CDR2: LGHNA and YSLEER. This CDR3 has 16 amino acids. CDR3 sequence: CASSQEASGSWSEQFF. CDR3 in DNA: TGCGCCAGCAGCCAAGAGGCTAGCGGGAGCTGGAGTGAGCAGTTCTTC.

This clonotype was counted ten times or more. This chain joins TRBV6-5 and TRBJ2-1; 7 nucleotides align to TRBD1. The CDR3 runs to 15 residues. Germline V gene sequence: CDR1 MNHEY, CDR2 SVGAGI. Trimming removed 6 bases from V and 0 bases from J; junction bases left unmatched: 5. CDR3 protein: CASSKGQSSYNEQFF. The CDR3 DNA reads as TGTGCCAGCAGCAAGGGACAGAGCTCCTACAATGAGCAGTTCTTC.

By sample share, this clonotype is medium-sized (0.01 to 0.1%). The chain links TRBV30 to TRBJ2-1, with TRBD2 matching over 12 bases. Germline V lookup: CDR1 GTSNPN, CDR2 SVGIG (reference sequence). Trimming cost V 0 bases and J 5 bases; bases outside gene matches: 17. The CDR3 extends over 20 amino acids. The CDR3 nucleotides read TGTGCCTGGAGTGTGGGGGGTTTCAGGAGTCTAGCGGGAGGGAACAATGAGCAGTTCTTC. Its translation is CAWSVGGFRSLAGGNNEQFF.

This clonotype rates as medium-sized. The chain couples TRBV28 to TRBJ2-2; 7 bases map to TRBD1. Germline V gene lookup returns CDR1 MDHEN and CDR2 SYDVKM. V shed 4 bases and J 3 bases; nucleotides not matched to a gene: 5. There are 15 residues in the CDR3. The CDR3 region has the DNA TGTGCCAGCAGTTCGCCCGGGACAGACACCGGGGAGCTGTTTTTT. Amino acid sequence: CASSSPGTDTGELFF.